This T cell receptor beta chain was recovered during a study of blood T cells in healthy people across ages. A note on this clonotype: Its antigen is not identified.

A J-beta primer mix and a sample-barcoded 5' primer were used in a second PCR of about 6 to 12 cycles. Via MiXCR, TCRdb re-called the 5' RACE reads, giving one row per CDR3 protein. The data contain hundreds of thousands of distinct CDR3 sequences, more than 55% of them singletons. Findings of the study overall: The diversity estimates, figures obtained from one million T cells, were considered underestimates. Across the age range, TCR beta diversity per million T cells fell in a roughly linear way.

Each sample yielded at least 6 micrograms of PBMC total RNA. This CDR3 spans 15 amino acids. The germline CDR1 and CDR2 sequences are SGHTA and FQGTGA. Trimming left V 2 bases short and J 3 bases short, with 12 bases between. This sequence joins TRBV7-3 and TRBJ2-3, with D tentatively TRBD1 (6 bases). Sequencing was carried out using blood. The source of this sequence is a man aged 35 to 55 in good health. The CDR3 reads CASSLDGQGTDTQYF. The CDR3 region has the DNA TGTGCCAGCAGCTTAGATGGCCAGGGGACAGATACGCAGTATTTT.